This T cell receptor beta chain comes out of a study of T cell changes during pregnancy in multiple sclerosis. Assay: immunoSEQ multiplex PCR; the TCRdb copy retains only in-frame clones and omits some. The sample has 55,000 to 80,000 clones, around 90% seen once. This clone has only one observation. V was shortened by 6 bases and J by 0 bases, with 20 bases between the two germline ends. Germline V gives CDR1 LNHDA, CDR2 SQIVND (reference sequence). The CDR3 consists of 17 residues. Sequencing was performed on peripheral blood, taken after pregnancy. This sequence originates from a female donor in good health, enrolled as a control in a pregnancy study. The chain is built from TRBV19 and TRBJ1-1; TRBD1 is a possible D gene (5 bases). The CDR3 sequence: CASSPLLGQALNTEAFF. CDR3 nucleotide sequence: TGTGCCAGTAGCCCCCTGCTGGGGCAGGCCCTGAACACTGAAGCTTTCTTT.